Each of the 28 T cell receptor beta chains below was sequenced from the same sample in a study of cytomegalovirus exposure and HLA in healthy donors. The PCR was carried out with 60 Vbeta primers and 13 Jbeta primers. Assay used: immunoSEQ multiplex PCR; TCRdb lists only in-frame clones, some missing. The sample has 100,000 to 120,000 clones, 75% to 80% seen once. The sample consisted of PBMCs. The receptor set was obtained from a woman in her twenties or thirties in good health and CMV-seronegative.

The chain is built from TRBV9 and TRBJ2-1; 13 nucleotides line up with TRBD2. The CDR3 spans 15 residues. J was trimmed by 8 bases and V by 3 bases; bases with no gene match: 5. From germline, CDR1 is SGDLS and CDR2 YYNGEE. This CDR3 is CASSGGLAGNYEQFF. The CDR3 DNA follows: TGTGCCAGCAGCGGGGGACTAGCGGGGAACTATGAGCAGTTCTTC.

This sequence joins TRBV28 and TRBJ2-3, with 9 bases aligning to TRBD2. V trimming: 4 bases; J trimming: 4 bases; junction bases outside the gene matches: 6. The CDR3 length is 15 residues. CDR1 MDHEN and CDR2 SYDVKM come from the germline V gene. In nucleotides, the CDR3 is TGTGCCAGCAGTTCCACGGGACTAGCCGCAGATACGCAGTATTTT. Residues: CASSSTGLAADTQYF.

In nucleotides, the CDR3 is TGTGCCAGCTCACCAGTTCCGGGACAGTTCACAGATACGCAGTATTTT. It codes for CASSPVPGQFTDTQYF. V usage is TRBV18 and J usage is TRBJ2-3, with TRBD1 matching over 7 bases. This CDR3 is 16 amino acids long. Unmatched junction bases numbered 7, after V lost 2 bases and J lost 2 bases. Germline V gene lookup returns CDR1 KGHSH and CDR2 LQKENI.

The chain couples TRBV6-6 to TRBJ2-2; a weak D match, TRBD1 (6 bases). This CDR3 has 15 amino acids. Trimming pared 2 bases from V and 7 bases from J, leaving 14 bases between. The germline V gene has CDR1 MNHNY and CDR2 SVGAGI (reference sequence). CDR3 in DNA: TGTGCCAGCAGTTACACAACAGGGCTGGGCGGGGAGCTGTTTTTT. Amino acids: CASSYTTGLGGELFF.

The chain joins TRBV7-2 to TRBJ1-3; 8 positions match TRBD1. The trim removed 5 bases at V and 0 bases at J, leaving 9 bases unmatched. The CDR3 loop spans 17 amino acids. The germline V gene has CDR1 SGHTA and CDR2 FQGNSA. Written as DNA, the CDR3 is TGTGCCAGCAGCCTCCGACAGGGGCCTAGCTCTGGAAACACCATATATTTT. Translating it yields CASSLRQGPSSGNTIYF.

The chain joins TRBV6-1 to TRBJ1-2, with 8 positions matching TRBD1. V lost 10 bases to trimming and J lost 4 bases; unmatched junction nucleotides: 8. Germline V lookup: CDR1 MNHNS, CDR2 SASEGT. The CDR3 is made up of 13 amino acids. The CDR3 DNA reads TGTGCCACTAAGGACAGGGCAATCTATGGCTACACCTTC. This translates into CATKDRAIYGYTF.

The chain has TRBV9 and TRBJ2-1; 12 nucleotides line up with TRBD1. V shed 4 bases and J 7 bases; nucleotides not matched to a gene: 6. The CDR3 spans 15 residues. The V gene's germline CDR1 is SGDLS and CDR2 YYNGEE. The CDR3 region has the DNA TGTGCCAGCAGCAAGGGACAGGGGGCAGGGAATGAGCAGTTCTTC. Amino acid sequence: CASSKGQGAGNEQFF. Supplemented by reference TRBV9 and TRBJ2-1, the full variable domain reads DSGVTQTPKHLITATGQRVTLRCSPRSGDLSVYWYQQSLDQGLQFLIQYYNGEERAKGNILERFSAQQFPDLHSELNLSSLELGDSALYFCASSKGQGAGNEQFFGPGTRLTVL.

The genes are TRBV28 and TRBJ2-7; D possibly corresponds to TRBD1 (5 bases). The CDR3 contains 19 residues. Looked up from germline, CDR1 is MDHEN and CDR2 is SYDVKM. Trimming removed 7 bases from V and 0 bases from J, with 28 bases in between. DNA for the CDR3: TGTGCCAGCAAACCCCAAGTCGGGCAGAAACGACAGAGCTCCTACGAGCAGTACTTC. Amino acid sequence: CASKPQVGQKRQSSYEQYF.

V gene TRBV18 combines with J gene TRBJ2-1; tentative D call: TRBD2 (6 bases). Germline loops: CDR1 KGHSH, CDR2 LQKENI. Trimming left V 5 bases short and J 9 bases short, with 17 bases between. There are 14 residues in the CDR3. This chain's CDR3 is CASSSGDSRSEQFF. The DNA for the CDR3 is TGTGCCAGCTCATCGGGAGATAGCCGTAGTGAGCAGTTCTTC.

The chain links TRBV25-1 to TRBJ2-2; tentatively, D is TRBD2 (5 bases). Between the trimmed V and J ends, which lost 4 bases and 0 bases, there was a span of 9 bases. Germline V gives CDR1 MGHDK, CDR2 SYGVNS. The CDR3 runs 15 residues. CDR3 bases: TGTGCCAGCAGTGTATACGGGGCGAACACCGGGGAGCTGTTTTTT. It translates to CASSVYGANTGELFF.

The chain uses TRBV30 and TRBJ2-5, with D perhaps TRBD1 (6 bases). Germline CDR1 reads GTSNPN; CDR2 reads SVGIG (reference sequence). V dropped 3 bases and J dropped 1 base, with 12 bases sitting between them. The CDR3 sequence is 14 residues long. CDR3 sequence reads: CAWSFLGAQETQYF. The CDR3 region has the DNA TGTGCCTGGAGCTTCCTGGGGGCCCAAGAGACCCAGTACTTC.

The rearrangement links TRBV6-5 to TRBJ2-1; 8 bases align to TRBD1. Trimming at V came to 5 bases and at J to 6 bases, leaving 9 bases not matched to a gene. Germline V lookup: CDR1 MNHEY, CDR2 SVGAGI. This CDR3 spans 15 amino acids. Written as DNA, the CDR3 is TGTGCCAGCAGTCGTACTAGGACAGGGAGCAATGAGCAGTTCTTC. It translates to CASSRTRTGSNEQFF.

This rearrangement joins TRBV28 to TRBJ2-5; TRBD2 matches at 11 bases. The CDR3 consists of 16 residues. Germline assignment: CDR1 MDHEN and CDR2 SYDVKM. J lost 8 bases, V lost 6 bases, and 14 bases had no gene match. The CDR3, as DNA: TGTGCCAGCAGGAAAAGACTAGCGGGATTTGCGGGAACCCAGTACTTC. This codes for CASRKRLAGFAGTQYF. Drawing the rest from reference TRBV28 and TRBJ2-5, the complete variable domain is DVKVTQSSRYLVKRTGEKVFLECVQDMDHENMFWYRQDPGLGLRLIYFSYDVKMKEKGDIPEGYSVSREKKERFSLILESASTNQTSMYLCASRKRLAGFAGTQYFGPGTRLLVL.

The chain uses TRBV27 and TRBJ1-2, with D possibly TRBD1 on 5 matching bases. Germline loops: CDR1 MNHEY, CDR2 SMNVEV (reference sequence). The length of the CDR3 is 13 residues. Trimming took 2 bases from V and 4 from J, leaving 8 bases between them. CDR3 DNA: TGTGCCAGCAGTTTAACAGGAACCTATGGCTACACCTTC. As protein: CASSLTGTYGYTF.

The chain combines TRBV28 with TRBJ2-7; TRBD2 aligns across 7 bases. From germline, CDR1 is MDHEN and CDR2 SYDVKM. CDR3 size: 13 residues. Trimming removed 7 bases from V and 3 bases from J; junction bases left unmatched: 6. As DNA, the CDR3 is TGTGCCAGCACCCGACTAGCAAACTACGAGCAGTACTTC. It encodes CASTRLANYEQYF.

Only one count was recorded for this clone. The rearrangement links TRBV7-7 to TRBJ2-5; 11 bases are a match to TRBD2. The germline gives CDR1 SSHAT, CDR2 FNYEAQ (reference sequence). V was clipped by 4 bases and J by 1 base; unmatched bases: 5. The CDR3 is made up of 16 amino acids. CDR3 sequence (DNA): TGTGCCAGCAGCTCGATTCTAGCGGGGGGCCAAGAGACCCAGTACTTC. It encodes CASSSILAGGQETQYF. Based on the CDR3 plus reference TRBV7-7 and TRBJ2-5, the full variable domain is GAGVSQSPRYKVTKRGQDVTLRCDPISSHATLYWYQQALGQGPEFLTYFNYEAQPDKSGLPSDRFSAERPEGSISTLTIQRTEQRDSAMYRCASSSILAGGQETQYFGPGTRLLVL.

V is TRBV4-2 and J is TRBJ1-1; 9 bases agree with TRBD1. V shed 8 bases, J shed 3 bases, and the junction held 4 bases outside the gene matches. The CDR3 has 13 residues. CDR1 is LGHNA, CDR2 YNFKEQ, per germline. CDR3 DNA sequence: TGTGCCAGCGGGAGGACAGGGGACACTGAAGCTTTCTTT. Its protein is CASGRTGDTEAFF.

This chain's CDR3 is CASSVTGGFTGELFF. CDR3 nucleotides: TGTGCCAGCAGCGTAACAGGGGGCTTCACCGGGGAGCTGTTTTTT. The rearrangement links TRBV9 to TRBJ2-2, with 9 bases fitting TRBD1. The CDR3 consists of 15 residues. CDR1 and CDR2 (germline): SGDLS, YYNGEE. V lost 1 base, J lost 4 bases, and 2 bases stayed unmatched.

The CDR3 protein is CASGSGVSYEQYF. In nucleotides, the CDR3 is TGCGCCAGCGGTAGCGGGGTGTCCTACGAGCAGTACTTC. This rearrangement joins TRBV5-1 to TRBJ2-7; 8 nucleotides match TRBD2. CDR1 is SGHRS, CDR2 YFSETQ, per germline. Trimming removed 7 bases from V and 1 base from J; junction bases left unmatched: 4. This CDR3 is 13 amino acids long.

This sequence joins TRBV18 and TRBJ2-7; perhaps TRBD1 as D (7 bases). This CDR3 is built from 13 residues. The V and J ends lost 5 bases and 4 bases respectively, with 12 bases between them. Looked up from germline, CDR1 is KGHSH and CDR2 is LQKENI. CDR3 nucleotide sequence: TGTGCCAGCTCAGCGGGACAGTCTTACGAGCAGTACTTC. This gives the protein CASSAGQSYEQYF.

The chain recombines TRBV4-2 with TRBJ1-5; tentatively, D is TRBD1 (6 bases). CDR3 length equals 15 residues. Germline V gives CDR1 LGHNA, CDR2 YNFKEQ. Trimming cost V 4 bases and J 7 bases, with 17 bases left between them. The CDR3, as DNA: TGTGCCAGCAGCCCCGCAACCCAGGGGATGCAGCCCCAGCATTTT. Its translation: CASSPATQGMQPQHF.

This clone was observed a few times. The CDR3 nucleotides are TGTGCCAGCAGGCCGGACAGGCGGGATAATTCACCCCTCCACTTT. As protein: CASRPDRRDNSPLHF. This chain links TRBV6-1 with TRBJ1-6; 7 bases are a match to TRBD1. The V gene's germline CDR1 is MNHNS and CDR2 SASEGT. The CDR3 is made up of 15 amino acids. V shed 6 bases, J shed 5 bases, and the junction held 7 bases outside the gene matches.

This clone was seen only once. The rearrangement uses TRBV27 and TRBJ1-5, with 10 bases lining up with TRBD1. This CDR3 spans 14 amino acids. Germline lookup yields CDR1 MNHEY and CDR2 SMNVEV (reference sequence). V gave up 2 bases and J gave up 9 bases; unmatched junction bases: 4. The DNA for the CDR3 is TGTGCCAGCAGTTTAGGGACAGGGGTCGGGCCCCAGCATTTT. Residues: CASSLGTGVGPQHF.

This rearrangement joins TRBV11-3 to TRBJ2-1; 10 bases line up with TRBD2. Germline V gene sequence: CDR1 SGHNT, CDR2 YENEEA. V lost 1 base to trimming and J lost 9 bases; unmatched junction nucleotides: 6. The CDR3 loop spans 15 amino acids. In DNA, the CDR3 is TGTGCCAGCAGCTTAGGAGCGGGAGGGTATGGTGAGCAGTTCTTC. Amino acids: CASSLGAGGYGEQFF.

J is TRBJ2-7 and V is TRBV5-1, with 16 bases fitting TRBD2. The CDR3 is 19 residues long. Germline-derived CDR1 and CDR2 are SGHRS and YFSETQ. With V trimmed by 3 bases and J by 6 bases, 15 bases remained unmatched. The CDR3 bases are TGCGCCAGCAGCTCAACATCGGGACTAGCGGGAGGGCGTGGTTCCGAGCAGTACTTC. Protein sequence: CASSSTSGLAGGRGSEQYF.

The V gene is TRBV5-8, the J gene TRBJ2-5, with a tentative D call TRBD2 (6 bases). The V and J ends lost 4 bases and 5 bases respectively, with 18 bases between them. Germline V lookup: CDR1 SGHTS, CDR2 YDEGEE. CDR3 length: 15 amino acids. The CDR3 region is CASSITGRTRETQYF. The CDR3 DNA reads TGTGCCAGCAGCATCACCGGGAGAACCAGGGAGACCCAGTACTTC.

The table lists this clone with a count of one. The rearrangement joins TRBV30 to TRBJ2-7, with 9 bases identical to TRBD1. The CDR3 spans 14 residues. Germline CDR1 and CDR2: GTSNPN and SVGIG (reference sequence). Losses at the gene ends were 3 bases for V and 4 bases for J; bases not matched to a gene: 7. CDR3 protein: CAWSPGTGLYEQYF. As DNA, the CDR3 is TGTGCCTGGAGCCCCGGGACAGGGCTATACGAGCAGTACTTC.

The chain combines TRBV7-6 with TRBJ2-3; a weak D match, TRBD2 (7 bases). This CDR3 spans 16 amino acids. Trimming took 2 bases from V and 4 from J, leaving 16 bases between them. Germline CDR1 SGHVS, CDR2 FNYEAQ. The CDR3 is CASSLLRGGGADTQYF. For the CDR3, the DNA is TGTGCCAGCAGCTTATTGAGAGGCGGGGGCGCAGATACGCAGTATTTT.